A selection of T cell receptor beta chains follows, all from one sample in a study of T cells in Graves' hyperthyroidism and ophthalmopathy. TCRdb ran MiXCR on the multiplex PCR reads and lists one entry per CDR3 protein. The repertoire holds about 840,000 distinct CDR3 sequences, with 35% to 40% as singletons. Sequences were obtained from blood. All receptors come from a man aged 18 to 35 with Graves' hyperthyroidism. The CDR3 runs from the conserved cysteine through the conserved F or W. A D gene is named only where the DNA matches it firmly. Size is stated for part of the rows, as once, few or many counts, or as a class when the clone is expanded.

>TRBJ2-3|TRBV2|few|.
CASSERGTDTQYF
TGTGCCAGCAGTGAAAGGGGTACAGATACGCAGTATTTT
>TRBJ2-7|TRBV7-2|.|TRBD2
CASSLYREGTISEQYF
TGTGCCAGCAGCTTATATCGCGAGGGGACTATTTCCGAGCAGTACTTC
>TRBJ1-5|TRBV7-9|many|.
CASSLSEHSNQPQHF
TGTGCCAGCAGCTTAAGCGAGCATAGCAATCAGCCCCAGCATTTT
>TRBJ2-6|TRBV29-1|.|.
CSVDTLQSGANVLTF
TGCAGCGTTGACACTTTACAGTCTGGGGCCAACGTCCTGACTTTC
>TRBJ2-3|TRBV15|.|TRBD2
CATSSLSGTSTDTQYF
TGTGCCACCAGCAGCCTGAGCGGGACTAGCACAGATACGCAGTATTTT
>TRBJ1-3|TRBV4-1|.|.
CASRGGGNLGNTIYF
TGCGCCAGCAGGGGGGGAGGGAACTTAGGAAACACCATATATTTT
>TRBJ2-7|TRBV7-9|.|.
CASSDDREATVDEQYF
TGTGCCAGCAGTGACGACAGGGAGGCGACCGTAGACGAGCAGTACTTC
>TRBJ1-2|TRBV7-8|many|TRBD1
CASSPDRVPTHGYTF
TGTGCCAGCAGCCCCGACAGGGTCCCCACCCATGGCTACACCTTC
>TRBJ2-5|TRBV7-2|few|.
CASSQDHGGPQETQYF
TGTGCCAGCAGCCAAGATCACGGAGGCCCCCAAGAGACCCAGTACTTC
>TRBJ2-7|TRBV19|.|.
CASSTDTPYEQYF
TGTGCCAGTAGTACGGACACGCCCTACGAGCAGTACTTC
>TRBJ2-7|TRBV25-1|.|.
CALAPSMSEQYF
TGTGCCCTGGCCCCATCTATGTCCGAGCAGTACTTC
>TRBJ1-2|TRBV7-2|.|.
CASTMGVGGGNGYTF
TGTGCCAGCACCATGGGGGTTGGGGGCGGGAATGGCTACACCTTC
>TRBJ1-4|TRBV5-6|.|.
CASSGGADEKLFF
TGTGCCAGCAGCGGGGGAGCGGACGAAAAACTGTTTTTT
>TRBJ1-1|TRBV10-3|few|.
CAISVGVEGGNTEAFF
TGTGCCATCAGTGTCGGTGTAGAGGGAGGGAACACTGAAGCTTTCTTT
>TRBJ2-2|TRBV29-1|many|.
CSVEDPTVRDGELFF
TGCAGCGTTGAAGATCCGACAGTCAGGGACGGGGAGCTGTTTTTT
>TRBJ2-7|TRBV6-5|few|.
CASSTTSGWARTEQYF
TGTGCCAGCAGTACAACCTCCGGTTGGGCGAGGACCGAGCAGTACTTC
>TRBJ2-6|TRBV2|.|.
CASSDSWVGANVLTF
TGTGCCAGCAGTGATAGCTGGGTTGGGGCCAACGTCCTGACTTTC
>TRBJ2-1|TRBV2|.|TRBD1
CASSAFGTAKSNEQFF
TGTGCCAGCAGTGCGTTCGGGACAGCTAAGTCCAATGAGCAGTTCTTC
>TRBJ2-2|TRBV19|.|.
CATAGQYSGELFF
TGTGCTACAGCTGGGCAGTATTCCGGGGAGCTGTTTTTT
>TRBJ1-3|TRBV10-3|many|TRBD1
CAITGGPGNTIYF
TGTGCCATAACAGGGGGGCCTGGAAACACCATATATTTT
>TRBJ1-2|TRBV2|many|TRBD1
CASSEGTGLYGYTF
TGTGCCAGCAGTGAAGGGACAGGGCTATATGGCTACACCTTC
>TRBJ1-5|TRBV28|few|.
CASTTPSNQPQHF
TGTGCCAGCACCACGCCTAGCAATCAGCCCCAGCATTTT
>TRBJ2-5|TRBV4-1|many|TRBD2
CASSQGTRQETQYF
TGCGCCAGCAGCCAAGGGACTAGACAAGAGACCCAGTACTTC
>TRBJ1-3|TRBV5-1|many|.
CASSSQGSGNTIYF
TGTGCCAGCAGCTCCCAGGGCTCTGGAAACACCATATATTTT
>TRBJ2-5|TRBV24-1|few|.
CATSEGEQGDQPQYF
TGTGCCACCAGTGAAGGGGAACAGGGTGATCAGCCCCAGTACTTC
>TRBJ2-7|TRBV6-5|few|TRBD1
CASSLWGPGTGTDYEQYF
TGTGCCAGCAGCTTGTGGGGGCCAGGGACAGGGACGGACTACGAGCAGTACTTC
>TRBJ2-7|TRBV5-1|.|TRBD2
CASSQGTSPHEQYF
TGCGCCAGCAGCCAGGGGACTAGCCCACACGAGCAGTACTTC
>TRBJ1-1|TRBV11-1|.|.
CASSSQASLQAFF
TGTGCCAGCAGTTCCCAGGCGTCCCTCCAAGCTTTCTTT
>TRBJ2-7|TRBV2|.|TRBD2
CASSGAPSGIFYEQYF
TGTGCCAGCAGTGGAGCCCCTAGCGGGATCTTCTACGAGCAGTACTTC
>TRBJ1-6|TRBV12-3/TRBV12-4|many|.
CASSDKGYSPLHF
TGTGCCAGCAGTGACAAGGGGTATTCACCCCTCCACTTT
>TRBJ1-2|TRBV7-3|.|.
CASSLKPGGGGYTF
TGTGCCAGCAGCTTAAAGCCGGGTGGAGGCGGCTACACCTTC
>TRBJ2-5|TRBV7-3|many|.
CASSLRVRDTQYF
TGTGCCAGCAGCTTAAGGGTCAGGGACACCCAGTACTTC
>TRBJ2-5|TRBV7-9|many|.
CASSLKETQYF
TGTGCCAGCAGCTTAAAAGAGACCCAGTACTTC
>TRBJ1-6|TRBV6-5|many|TRBD1
CASSYRDRDDSPLHF
TGTGCCAGCAGTTACCGCGACAGGGATGATTCACCCCTCCACTTT
>TRBJ2-5|TRBV2|many|TRBD2
CASSGPGLDGGETQYF
TGTGCCAGCAGCGGCCCGGGACTAGACGGTGGCGAGACCCAGTACTTC
>TRBJ1-1|TRBV20-1|many|.
CSARRMNTEAFF
TGCAGTGCTAGGAGAATGAACACTGAAGCTTTCTTT
>TRBJ1-1|TRBV20-1|.|.
CSARRAPEGRLNTEAFF
TGCAGTGCTAGACGTGCGCCTGAGGGGCGGTTGAACACTGAAGCTTTCTTT
>TRBJ1-1|TRBV7-9|.|.
CASSLGRTQNEAFF
TGTGCCAGCAGCTTAGGGAGGACGCAGAATGAAGCTTTCTTT
>TRBJ1-4|TRBV7-9|many|.
CASNGLYNEKLFF
TGTGCCAGCAATGGCCTGTACAATGAAAAACTGTTTTTT
>TRBJ1-1|TRBV29-1|.|.
CSVERSNTEAFF
TGCAGCGTTGAACGGTCTAACACTGAAGCTTTCTTT
>TRBJ2-5|TRBV2|once|TRBD2
CASSFSGLAQGTQYF
TGTGCCAGCAGCTTTAGCGGGCTAGCACAAGGGACCCAGTACTTC
>TRBJ2-2|TRBV7-9|many|.
CASSLEEGLYTGELFF
TGTGCCAGCAGCTTAGAAGAGGGACTCTACACCGGGGAGCTGTTTTTT
>TRBJ2-2|TRBV5-1|few|TRBD1
CASSLDWTGSRELFF
TGCGCCAGCAGCTTGGATTGGACAGGGAGCCGGGAGCTGTTTTTT
>TRBJ2-5|TRBV2|.|.
CASAGETQYF
TGTGCCAGCGCCGGTGAGACCCAGTACTTC
>TRBJ1-2|TRBV15|many|TRBD1
CATSRTPGQGFGYTF
TGTGCCACCAGTCGTACTCCGGGACAGGGTTTTGGCTACACCTTC
>TRBJ2-7|TRBV7-3|.|.
CASSLRYSGTYEQYF
TGTGCCAGCAGCTTAAGGTACAGCGGAACCTACGAGCAGTACTTC
>TRBJ2-5|TRBV5-4|few|TRBD2
CASSPLSTSGGSETQYF
TGTGCCAGCAGCCCCCTCTCGACTAGCGGGGGCAGTGAGACCCAGTACTTC
>TRBJ2-2|TRBV7-9|.|.
CASSFPREDIGELFF
TGTGCCAGCAGCTTCCCCAGGGAGGACATCGGGGAGCTGTTTTTT
>TRBJ2-7|TRBV7-9|.|.
CASSEIGNEQYF
TGTGCCAGCAGCGAGATAGGAAACGAGCAGTACTTC
>TRBJ1-1|TRBV7-9|.|TRBD1
CASSLEAATGGNAFF
TGTGCCAGCAGCTTGGAGGCCGCAACAGGGGGCAATGCTTTCTTT
>TRBJ2-7|TRBV10-3|many|.
CAISDTRESSYEQYF
TGTGCCATCAGTGATACAAGAGAAAGCTCCTACGAGCAGTACTTC
>TRBJ1-5|TRBV20-1|.|TRBD1
CSAQGQGYNQPQHF
TGCAGTGCCCAGGGACAGGGTTACAATCAGCCCCAGCATTTT
>TRBJ2-7|TRBV12-3/TRBV12-4|.|.
CASGQGEAYEQYF
TGTGCCAGCGGGCAGGGTGAGGCTTACGAGCAGTACTTC